One and the same sample provided the 16 T cell receptor beta chains below, sequenced in a study of T cells after somatic rescue of genetic block. Clones were sequenced by immunoSEQ multiplex PCR, and TCRdb holds only the in-frame ones, with some missing. The table records about 68,000 clones, 92% of them present only once. Sequencing input: peripheral blood mononuclear cells (PBMCs). All receptors derive from a man in his forties.

In this sample, this clone turned up a few times. This chain uses TRBV6-5 with TRBJ2-5; tentatively, D is TRBD2 (8 bases). V was pared by 4 bases and J by 4 bases, with 16 bases between. The CDR3 is 15 residues long. The germline gives CDR1 MNHEY, CDR2 SVGAGI. The CDR3 is CASSLRGLAGETQYF. CDR3 nucleotide sequence: TGTGCCAGCAGTTTAAGGGGGCTAGCGGGAGAGACCCAGTACTTC.

The V and J genes are TRBV28 and TRBJ2-1; 7 bases agree with TRBD1. Germline assignment: CDR1 MDHEN and CDR2 SYDVKM. The CDR3 is made up of 16 amino acids. The trim removed 6 bases at V and 1 base at J, leaving 9 bases unmatched. CDR3 region: CASSAPGTASYNEQFF. CDR3 nucleotides: TGTGCCAGCAGCGCCCCCGGGACAGCATCCTACAATGAGCAGTTCTTC. Filled out from reference TRBV28 and TRBJ2-1, the complete variable domain reads DVKVTQSSRYLVKRTGEKVFLECVQDMDHENMFWYRQDPGLGLRLIYFSYDVKMKEKGDIPEGYSVSREKKERFSLILESASTNQTSMYLCASSAPGTASYNEQFFGPGTRLTVL.

This chain links TRBV4-1 with TRBJ2-3, with unresolved D. CDR1 MGHRA and CDR2 YSYEKL come from the germline V gene. CDR3 length equals 16 residues. The ends were cut back, 1 base at V and 2 bases at J, with 13 bases in the middle. The CDR3 region is CASSQVSLVTTDTQYF. The DNA of the CDR3 is TGCGCCAGCAGCCAAGTATCTCTGGTGACCACAGATACGCAGTATTTT.

With regard to this clone: The junction departs from the called germline gene at one end, perhaps through a read error. This sequence joins TRBV11-3 and TRBJ2-1, with 10 positions matching TRBD2. Looked up from germline, CDR1 is SGHNT and CDR2 is YENEEA. This CDR3 spans 16 amino acids. In DNA, the CDR3 is TGTGCCAGCAGCTTAGGATCTAGCGGGGGCTACGATGAGCAGTTCTTC. Protein: CASSLGSSGGYDEQFF.

A single count supports this clone. The rearrangement joins TRBV5-1 to TRBJ1-2, with no clear D. This CDR3 contains 14 residues. Per the germline V gene, CDR1 is SGHRS and CDR2 is YFSETQ. Between the trimmed V and J ends, which lost 0 bases and 6 bases, there was a span of 12 bases. The CDR3 is CASSLAGLADGYTF. CDR3 nucleotides: TGCGCCAGCAGCTTGGCTGGGTTAGCGGATGGCTACACCTTC.

The chain recombines TRBV7-6 with TRBJ1-5; perhaps TRBD1 as D (5 bases). CDR3 size: 13 residues. V was cut by 5 bases and J by 6 bases, with 11 bases left in between. From germline, CDR1 is SGHVS and CDR2 FNYEAQ. CDR3: CASSPWGGQPQHF. CDR3 nucleotide sequence: TGTGCCAGCAGCCCCTGGGGCGGTCAGCCCCAGCATTTT. Looking up the rest from reference TRBV7-6 and TRBJ1-5 gives the full variable domain: GAGVSQSPRYKVTKRGQDVALRCDPISGHVSLYWYRQALGQGPEFLTYFNYEAQQDKSGLPNDRFSAERPEGSISTLTIQRTEQRDSAMYRCASSPWGGQPQHFGDGTRLSIL.

This sequence joins TRBV7-6 and TRBJ2-1; 7 nucleotides agree with TRBD2. Trimming at V came to 5 bases and at J to 7 bases, leaving 11 bases not matched to a gene. The CDR3 sequence is 15 residues long. CDR1 and CDR2 from the germline V gene are SGHVS and FNYEAQ. The chain's CDR3 is CASSLTSDFLNEQFF. DNA of the CDR3: TGTGCCAGCAGCCTTACTAGCGATTTCTTAAATGAGCAGTTCTTC.

V is TRBV5-6 and J is TRBJ2-7; TRBD1 is a possible D gene (5 bases). From germline, CDR1 is SGHDT and CDR2 YYEEEE. The V end was cut by 3 bases, the J end by 0 bases, with 16 bases between. The length of the CDR3 is 16 residues. CDR3 nucleotides: TGTGCCAGCAGCTCGCGACCACAGGCTACCTCCTACGAGCAGTACTTC. Protein sequence: CASSSRPQATSYEQYF.

Here the CDR3 reads CASSLWGGGQPQHF. As DNA, the CDR3 is TGTGCCAGCAGTTTATGGGGGGGAGGCCAGCCCCAGCATTTT. This chain links TRBV27 with TRBJ1-5; D is perhaps TRBD1 (5 bases). Trimming left V 1 base short and J 7 bases short, with 11 bases between. Germline V gene lookup returns CDR1 MNHEY and CDR2 SMNVEV (reference sequence). The CDR3 extends over 14 amino acids.

J is TRBJ1-6 and V is TRBV5-1; TRBD1 might be the D (5 bases). With 0 bases removed from V and 5 bases from J, the gap between germline ends came to 12 bases. This CDR3 has 16 amino acids. In germline, CDR1 is SGHRS, CDR2 YFSETQ. The CDR3 loop is CASSLGPGGNNSPLHF. The CDR3 bases are TGCGCCAGCAGCTTGGGCCCGGGGGGAAATAATTCACCCCTCCACTTT.

The V and J genes are TRBV4-2 and TRBJ1-1, with 8 bases fitting TRBD1. Germline loops: CDR1 LGHNA, CDR2 YNFKEQ. The J segment lost 7 bases and the V segment lost 3 bases, leaving 4 bases of the junction unmatched. This CDR3 has 13 residues. DNA for the CDR3: TGTGCCAGCAGCCACTACAGGGGGAGTGAAGCTTTCTTT. The encoded protein is CASSHYRGSEAFF.

The chain joins TRBV5-1 to TRBJ2-7, with D unresolved. Trimming stripped 4 bases from V and 7 bases from J, with 9 bases between. In germline, CDR1 is SGHRS, CDR2 YFSETQ. This CDR3 contains 11 residues. The CDR3 is CASSNNREQYF. As DNA, the CDR3 is TGCGCCAGCAGCAATAACCGGGAGCAGTACTTC.

This chain connects TRBV27 to TRBJ2-1; the D gene is possibly TRBD2 (5 bases). Germline V lookup: CDR1 MNHEY, CDR2 SMNVEV (reference sequence). Trimming left V 2 bases short and J 1 base short, with 9 bases between. There are 15 residues in the CDR3. This CDR3 is CASSLSGLSYNEQFF. The DNA of the CDR3 is TGTGCCAGCAGTTTAAGCGGCTTGTCCTACAATGAGCAGTTCTTC.

The chain uses TRBV6-1 and TRBJ2-5; no reliable D call. The V end was cut by 0 bases, the J end by 2 bases, with 7 bases between. This CDR3 has 14 amino acids. From germline, CDR1 is MNHNS and CDR2 SASEGT. In nucleotides, the CDR3 is TGTGCCAGCAGTGAAGCCGCGCCACAAGAGACCCAGTACTTC. It encodes CASSEAAPQETQYF.

The chain carries TRBV30 and TRBJ1-3; D uncertain. The V end was cut by 0 bases, the J end by 4 bases, with 10 bases between. Germline V gene lookup returns CDR1 GTSNPN and CDR2 SVGIG (reference sequence). The CDR3 length is 14 residues. The DNA for the CDR3 is TGTGCCTGGAGTGTATTGAGGGAGGGAAACACCATATATTTT. It yields the protein CAWSVLREGNTIYF.

J is TRBJ1-4 and V is TRBV2; possible D gene TRBD1, 6 bases. V was cut by 5 bases and J by 5 bases, with 15 bases left in between. CDR1 and CDR2 (germline): SNHLY, FYNNEI. The CDR3 spans 15 residues. The CDR3 region has the DNA TGTGCCAGCAGTTCCGAGGGGGGGAGGAATGAAAAACTGTTTTTT. Encoded protein: CASSSEGGRNEKLFF.